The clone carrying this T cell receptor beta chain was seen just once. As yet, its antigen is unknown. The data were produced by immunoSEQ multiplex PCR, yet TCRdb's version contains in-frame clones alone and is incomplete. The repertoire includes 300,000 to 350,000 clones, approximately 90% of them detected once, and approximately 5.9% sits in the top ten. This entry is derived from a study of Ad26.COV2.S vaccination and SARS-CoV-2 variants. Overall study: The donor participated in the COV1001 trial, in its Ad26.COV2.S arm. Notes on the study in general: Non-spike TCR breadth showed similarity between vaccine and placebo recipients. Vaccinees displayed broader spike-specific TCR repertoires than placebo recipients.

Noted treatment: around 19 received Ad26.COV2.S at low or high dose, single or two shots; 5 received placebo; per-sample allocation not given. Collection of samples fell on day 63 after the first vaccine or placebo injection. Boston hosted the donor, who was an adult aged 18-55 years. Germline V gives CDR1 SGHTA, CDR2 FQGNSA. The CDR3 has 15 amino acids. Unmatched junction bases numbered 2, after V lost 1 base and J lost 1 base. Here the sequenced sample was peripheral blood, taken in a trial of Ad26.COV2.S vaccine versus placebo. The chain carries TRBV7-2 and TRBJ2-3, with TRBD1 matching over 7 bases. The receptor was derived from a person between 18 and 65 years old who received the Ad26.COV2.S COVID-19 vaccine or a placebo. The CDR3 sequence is CASSLDGTGTDTQYF. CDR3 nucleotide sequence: TGTGCCAGCAGCTTAGATGGGACAGGCACAGATACGCAGTATTTT.